The 15 T cell receptor beta chains presented below share a single source sample, sequenced in a study of low-dose radiotherapy and immunotherapy resistance in tumors. Regarding time point: after trial treatment. The treatment: LDRT plus nivolumab, ipilimumab, low-dose cyclophosphamide and aspirin (RACIN trial). Alpha- and beta-chain coverage of first-strand cDNA came from TRAV- and TRBV-specific primers. Using a constant-region primer together with a V-primer adapter, TCRs were subjected to roughly 18 PCR cycles of amplification. TCRdb analysed the reads with MiXCR anew, one entry per CDR3 protein. The sample records tens of thousands of distinct CDR3 sequences, around a sixth being singletons. The material was PBMCs, obtained after low-dose radiotherapy plus immunotherapy. The receptors were gathered from a male donor with prostate cancer.

This clonotype was counted at least ten times. The chain couples TRBV7-2 to TRBJ1-1; 7 bases fit TRBD1. The germline gives CDR1 SGHTA, CDR2 FQGNSA. Germline trimming cut 5 bases from V and 1 base from J; bases unmatched to any gene: 4. The CDR3 extends over 14 amino acids. CDR3 residues: CASSRDRANTEAFF. For the CDR3, the DNA is TGTGCCAGCAGCCGGGACAGAGCGAACACTGAAGCTTTCTTT.

Of note for this clonotype: This likely reflects a read error, since a far larger clone is one base away. The V gene is TRBV12-3 or TRBV12-4, the J gene TRBJ2-7; 7 nucleotides agree with TRBD2. The CDR3 loop spans 15 amino acids. V trimming: 7 bases; J trimming: 7 bases; junction bases outside the gene matches: 16. CDR3 in amino acids: CASTPSGSSYNEQYF. For the CDR3, the DNA is TGTGCCAGCACTCCTAGCGGCAGCTCCTACAATGAGCAGTACTTC.

This chain uses TRBV20-1 with TRBJ2-7, with no clear D. The CDR3 contains 11 residues. Germline CDR1 DFQATT, CDR2 SNEGSKA (reference sequence). V gave up 5 bases and J gave up 4 bases, with 9 bases separating them. CDR3: CSASGRYEQYF. The CDR3, as DNA: TGCAGTGCTTCTGGACGGTACGAGCAGTACTTC.

In this sample, this clonotype turned up many times. The V gene is TRBV12-3 or TRBV12-4, the J gene TRBJ2-2; 7 bases map to TRBD1. The CDR3 extends over 13 amino acids. V lost 7 bases, J lost 4 bases, and 3 bases stayed unmatched. CDR3 residues: CASTTGFTGELFF. The CDR3 DNA is TGTGCCAGCACGACAGGGTTCACCGGGGAGCTGTTTTTT.

The chain joins TRBV5-4 to TRBJ2-7, with D perhaps matching TRBD2 (5 bases). Between the trimmed V and J ends, which lost 10 bases and 0 bases, there was a span of 11 bases. The CDR3 is 12 residues long. From germline, CDR1 is SGHNT and CDR2 YYREEE (reference sequence). This CDR3 reads CAFSGSSYEQYF. The CDR3 DNA sequence: TGTGCCTTCAGCGGAAGCTCCTACGAGCAGTACTTC.

This clonotype was detected many times. Its ends do not fully match the called genes, so a read error is possible. The V call is TRBV11-2, the J call TRBJ1-1; D is undetermined. CDR3 size: 13 residues. Per the germline V gene, CDR1 is SGHAT and CDR2 is FQNNGV. CDR3: CASSLRRNAEAFF. The DNA of the CDR3 is TGTGCCAGCAGCTTAAGGAGGAACGCTGAAGCTTTCTTT.

This clonotype was picked up many times. V usage is TRBV28 and J usage is TRBJ1-5; TRBD1 agrees at 11 bases. The CDR3 is 14 amino acids. The ends lost 6 bases at V and 6 bases at J; junction bases unmatched: 4. The germline V gene has CDR1 MDHEN and CDR2 SYDVKM. The CDR3, as DNA: TGTGCCAGCAGACGGACAGGGGGCATTCAGCCCCAGCATTTT. It is translated as CASRRTGGIQPQHF.

This clonotype was seen repeatedly, ten times or more. V gene TRBV19 combines with J gene TRBJ1-5, with D unresolved. Between the trimmed V and J ends, which lost 3 bases and 9 bases, there was a span of 18 bases. There are 15 residues in the CDR3. The germline CDR1 and CDR2 sequences are LNHDA and SQIVND (reference sequence). This CDR3 is CASSILVGVHGPQHF. In DNA, the CDR3 is TGTGCCAGTAGTATCTTGGTCGGGGTACATGGGCCCCAGCATTTT.

The table lists this clonotype with many counts. This chain uses TRBV12-3 or TRBV12-4 with TRBJ2-6, with D possibly being TRBD1 or TRBD2 (5 bases each). V lost 2 bases to trimming and J lost 0 bases, with 11 bases between them. The CDR3 has 17 amino acids. In DNA form, the CDR3 reads TGTGCCAGCAGTTTACCCTTCGGGACCTCTGGGGCCAACGTCCTGACTTTC. It is translated as CASSLPFGTSGANVLTF.

This clonotype was observed many times. The V gene is TRBV20-1, the J gene TRBJ2-5, with TRBD2 matching over 12 bases. CDR1 is DFQATT and CDR2 is SNEGSKA in the germline V gene (reference sequence). The CDR3 sequence is 14 residues long. Germline trimming cut 3 bases from V and 5 bases from J; bases unmatched to any gene: 4. The CDR3 is CSASRTSGAETQYF. The CDR3 DNA reads TGCAGTGCTAGCCGGACTAGCGGGGCGGAGACCCAGTACTTC.

This clonotype was found a few times. The V call is TRBV7-2, the J call TRBJ1-5; tentatively, D is TRBD1 (5 bases). V gave up 1 base and J gave up 2 bases, with 9 bases separating them. This CDR3 has 15 residues. CDR1 SGHTA and CDR2 FQGNSA come from the germline V gene. Here the CDR3 reads CASSLGREGNQPQHF. CDR3 sequence (DNA): TGTGCCAGCAGCTTAGGCAGGGAAGGCAATCAGCCCCAGCATTTT. Looking up the rest from reference TRBV7-2 and TRBJ1-5 gives the full variable domain: GAGVSQSPSNKVTEKGKDVELRCDPISGHTALYWYRQSLGQGLEFLIYFQGNSAPDKSGLPSDRFSAERTGGSVSTLTIQRTQQEDSAVYLCASSLGREGNQPQHFGDGTRLSIL.

The table lists this clonotype with many counts. The gene calls are TRBV10-2 and TRBJ2-4; maybe TRBD1 (5 bases). The V end lost 6 bases, the J end lost 6 bases, and 18 bases lay between the germline ends. Germline V gene sequence: CDR1 WSHSY, CDR2 SAAADI. CDR3 length equals 15 residues. CDR3 sequence reads: CASRREGQPGNIQYF. DNA for the CDR3: TGCGCCAGCAGAAGGGAAGGACAACCGGGAAACATTCAGTACTTC.

This clonotype was seen ten or more times. The rearrangement joins TRBV5-1 to TRBJ2-2, with TRBD2 as a possible D gene (5 bases). Trimming pared 4 bases from V and 4 bases from J, leaving 8 bases between. The CDR3 extends over 13 amino acids. The germline V gene has CDR1 SGHRS and CDR2 YFSETQ. CDR3: CASSPGSTGELFF. CDR3 in DNA: TGCGCCAGCAGCCCGGGGAGCACCGGGGAGCTGTTTTTT.

There are a few counts of this clonotype. Here the CDR3 DNA reads TGTGCGGTAACGACTAGCGGGAGTTCGACAGATACGCAGTATTTT. Amino acids: CAVTTSGSSTDTQYF. V is TRBV7-2 and J is TRBJ2-3; 12 nucleotides line up with TRBD2. Germline-derived CDR1 and CDR2 are SGHTA and FQGNSA. The CDR3 totals 15 residues.

The table lists this clonotype with many counts. The genes are TRBV3-1 and TRBJ1-5, with a weak D call TRBD1 (5 bases). The CDR3 consists of 15 residues. Trimming removed 0 bases from V and 3 bases from J, with 9 bases in between. Germline lookup yields CDR1 LGHDT and CDR2 YNNKEL (reference sequence). The CDR3 sequence is CASSQDLGDNQPQHF. CDR3 bases: TGTGCCAGCAGCCAAGACTTAGGGGACAATCAGCCCCAGCATTTT.